The 10 T cell receptor beta chains in this list originate from one sample, sequenced in a study of response to subunit inactivated influenza vaccine. MiXCR was run by TCRdb on the RT-PCR reads, yielding one entry per CDR3 protein. The table shows hundreds of thousands of distinct CDR3 sequences, with about a fifth occurring only once. The specimen comprised PBMCs from blood, sampled more than 4 days after vaccination. Receptors were obtained from a man aged 50-60 years who received an inactivated influenza vaccine.

The chain joins TRBV25-1 to TRBJ2-7; 9 nucleotides line up with TRBD2. The V segment lost 3 bases and the J segment 4 bases; nucleotides outside the gene matches: 4. The CDR3 is 14 amino acids. Germline-derived CDR1 and CDR2 are MGHDK and SYGVNS. The chain's CDR3 is CASSDSGRGYEQYF. In DNA form, the CDR3 reads TGTGCCAGCAGTGATAGCGGGAGAGGGTACGAGCAGTACTTC.

CDR3 sequence: CASSLPGQDGPSSYEQYF. CDR3 bases: TGTGCCAGCAGCCTTCCGGGACAGGACGGCCCCAGCTCCTACGAGCAGTACTTC. This rearrangement joins TRBV3-1 to TRBJ2-7, with 8 bases lining up with TRBD1. The germline gives CDR1 LGHDT, CDR2 YNNKEL (reference sequence). This CDR3 has 18 amino acids. The junction had 14 bases not matched to a gene; V was cut back by 4 bases and J by 0 bases.

This rearrangement joins TRBV2 to TRBJ2-7, with D unclear. V shed 4 bases and J shed 2 bases, with 9 bases lying between them. Germline V lookup: CDR1 SNHLY, CDR2 FYNNEI. The CDR3 is made up of 13 amino acids. DNA of the CDR3: TGTGCCAGCAGTGTCGGTAGCACCTACGAGCAGTACTTC. Its translation: CASSVGSTYEQYF.

This clonotype was detected a few times. V gene TRBV27 combines with J gene TRBJ2-7; no clear D gene. V was clipped by 4 bases and J by 10 bases, with 20 bases between them. The length of the CDR3 is 14 residues. CDR1 is MNHEY, CDR2 SMNVEV, per germline (reference sequence). CDR3 bases: TGTGCCAGCAGTTCCCGGGCCACCCCCGGGCATCAGTACTTC. This translates into CASSSRATPGHQYF.

This clonotype was observed a handful of times. The rearrangement links TRBV4-1 to TRBJ2-3, with 11 bases fitting TRBD1. Trimming removed 2 bases from V and 3 bases from J; junction bases left unmatched: 7. This CDR3 spans 17 amino acids. Germline V CDR1 and CDR2: MGHRA, YSYEKL. The CDR3 nucleotides read TGCGCCAGCAGCCAACTGGGCCGGGACAGGGGGACAGATACGCAGTATTTT. This encodes CASSQLGRDRGTDTQYF.

The sample holds a few counts of this clonotype. This chain connects TRBV20-1 to TRBJ2-7; possibly TRBD2 for D (6 bases). V lost 1 base, J lost 3 bases, and 16 bases lay in between. Per germline, CDR1 DFQATT and CDR2 SNEGSKA (reference sequence). The CDR3 consists of 15 residues. This chain's CDR3 is CSARARASVIYEQYF. The CDR3, as DNA: TGCAGTGCTAGAGCCCGGGCTAGCGTTATCTACGAGCAGTACTTC.

This chain uses TRBV4-3 with TRBJ2-5; the D is unclear. V lost 4 bases and J lost 6, with 18 bases in between. The V gene's germline CDR1 is LGHNA and CDR2 YSLEER. CDR3 size: 15 residues. The CDR3, as DNA: TGCGCCAGCAGCCTCGAGTTAGGCTACGGGCAGACCCAGTACTTC. This encodes CASSLELGYGQTQYF.

The rearrangement joins TRBV6-1 to TRBJ1-5; unclear D gene. This CDR3 has 15 residues. The V gene lost 8 bases and the J gene lost 3 bases, with 17 bases spanning the gap. The germline CDR1 and CDR2 sequences are MNHNS and SASEGT. CDR3 coding DNA: TGTGCCAGCCAAAGGGATTGGCAATTCAATCAGCCCCAGCATTTT. It is translated as CASQRDWQFNQPQHF.

The chain uses TRBV20-1 and TRBJ1-5, with 7 bases identical to TRBD1. In germline, CDR1 is DFQATT, CDR2 SNEGSKA (reference sequence). After removal of 6 bases from V and 1 base from J, the junction contained 6 bases not matched to a gene. This CDR3 has 14 residues. In nucleotides, the CDR3 is TGCAGTGCGAGACAGGGCCTGAGCAATCAGCCCCAGCATTTT. Translated, it gives CSARQGLSNQPQHF.

In its sample, this clonotype was seen a few times. The rearrangement links TRBV10-3 to TRBJ2-1; 9 positions agree with TRBD2. The germline V gene has CDR1 ENHRY and CDR2 SYGVKD. The CDR3 length is 14 residues. The J segment lost 7 bases and the V segment lost 8 bases, leaving 9 bases of the junction unmatched. The CDR3, as DNA: TGTGCCATCCGTACCGCGGGAGGGAAGAATGAGCAGTTCTTC. Encoded protein: CAIRTAGGKNEQFF.